Each of the 26 T cell receptor beta chains below was sequenced from the same sample in a study of CD8 T cells in ankylosing spondylitis. TCRdb passed the 5' RACE reads through MiXCR, listing each CDR3 protein once. The table has about 180,000 distinct CDR3 sequences, roughly 10% seen once. Sequenced sample: blood, either unsorted or a sorted T cell fraction (not recorded which). These receptors originate from a female donor with ankylosing spondylitis or in good health (not recorded which).

With respect to this clonotype: Mismatch with germline at one junction end may stem from a read error. The chain carries TRBV6-2 or TRBV6-3 and TRBJ1-2; D gene unclear. Germline V gene lookup returns CDR1 MNHEY and CDR2 SVGEGT. The CDR3 spans 13 residues. CDR3 residues: CASSYSVSQGCTF. Here the CDR3 DNA reads TGTGCCAGCAGTTACTCAGTCTCGCAAGGCTGCACCTTC.

This clonotype showed up just a few times. V and J are TRBV28 and TRBJ1-6; maybe TRBD1 (6 bases). The CDR3 consists of 15 residues. Germline V gene sequence: CDR1 MDHEN, CDR2 SYDVKM. Trimming removed 2 bases from V and 8 bases from J, with 13 bases in between. The CDR3 protein is CASSLTGQTDSPLHF. The CDR3, as DNA: TGTGCCAGCAGTTTAACAGGACAGACCGATTCACCCCTCCACTTT.

This clonotype was seen at least ten times. The V and J genes are TRBV6-2 or TRBV6-3 and TRBJ1-1; D gene unclear. Trimming removed 4 bases at V and 4 bases at J, with 13 bases between. Germline V lookup: CDR1 MNHEY, CDR2 SVGEGT. The CDR3 runs to 14 residues. The CDR3 bases are TGTGCCAGCAGTTCCTCCCCGCGAGCCACTGAAGCTTTCTTT. It specifies CASSSSPRATEAFF.

This clonotype was recorded many times. The chain carries TRBV29-1 and TRBJ2-1; 10 bases match TRBD1. J was trimmed by 5 bases and V by 6 bases; bases with no gene match: 7. CDR3 length: 14 residues. Germline V gives CDR1 SQVTM, CDR2 ANQGSEA. CDR3 amino acids: CSVPQGQGNNEQFF. For the CDR3, the DNA is TGCAGCGTACCGCAGGGACAGGGGAACAATGAGCAGTTCTTC.

This clonotype was seen a handful of times. This chain joins TRBV30 and TRBJ1-4; D may be TRBD1 (5 bases). From germline, CDR1 is GTSNPN and CDR2 SVGIG (reference sequence). The CDR3 has 11 residues. Trimming left V 6 bases short and J 8 bases short, with 10 bases between. The CDR3 reads CACLGGEKLFF. The CDR3 DNA is TGTGCCTGCCTGGGGGGAGAAAAACTGTTTTTT.

CDR3 amino acids: CASNLGSPANEQFF. CDR3 bases: TGTGCCAGCAACCTTGGCAGTCCCGCCAATGAGCAGTTCTTC. V and J are TRBV12-3 or TRBV12-4 and TRBJ2-1; no definite D call. The CDR3 contains 14 residues. V was clipped by 7 bases and J by 6 bases, with 16 bases between them.

Ten or more counts support this clonotype. V gene TRBV29-1 combines with J gene TRBJ2-7, with TRBD1 matching 11 bases. Germline assignment: CDR1 SQVTM and CDR2 ANQGSEA. The V segment lost 3 bases and the J segment 1 base; nucleotides outside the gene matches: 5. The CDR3 sequence is 15 residues long. DNA of the CDR3: TGCAGCGTTGAGGATGGGACAGGGGGTTCCTACGAGCAGTACTTC. This codes for CSVEDGTGGSYEQYF.

The V and J genes are TRBV12-3 or TRBV12-4 and TRBJ2-3; tentative D call: TRBD2 (5 bases). There are 14 residues in the CDR3. V lost 3 bases to trimming and J lost 4 bases, with 11 bases between them. The CDR3 protein is CASSFYGKPDTQYF. CDR3 nucleotides: TGTGCCAGCAGTTTTTACGGGAAGCCAGATACGCAGTATTTT.

This clonotype showed up just a few times. This chain connects TRBV20-1 to TRBJ1-2, with D unresolved. CDR3 size: 14 residues. Germline V lookup: CDR1 DFQATT, CDR2 SNEGSKA (reference sequence). V gave up 2 bases and J gave up 3 bases, with 13 bases separating them. The CDR3 DNA follows: TGCAGTGCTAGACCCTTCGGGCTTGACTATGGCTACACCTTC. It yields the protein CSARPFGLDYGYTF.

This clonotype was counted between two and nine times. V usage is TRBV5-6 and J usage is TRBJ2-2, with 9 bases identical to TRBD1. The germline gives CDR1 SGHDT, CDR2 YYEEEE. The CDR3 spans 17 residues. The J segment lost 3 bases and the V segment lost 2 bases, leaving 8 bases of the junction unmatched. The CDR3 nucleotides read TGTGCCAGCAGCTTAATCGACAGGGGGTTTGACACCGGGGAGCTGTTTTTT. The encoded protein is CASSLIDRGFDTGELFF.

This chain links TRBV18 with TRBJ2-7, with D unresolved. Germline V gene sequence: CDR1 KGHSH, CDR2 LQKENI. Trimming took off 0 bases at V and 3 bases at J, with 9 bases between the two ends. This CDR3 contains 14 residues. CDR3 DNA sequence: TGTGCCAGCTCACCACCGGTGGCAGACTACGAGCAGTACTTC. Translating it yields CASSPPVADYEQYF.

The rearrangement links TRBV2 to TRBJ2-3, with D possibly being TRBD1 or TRBD2 (6 bases each). The CDR3 has 15 residues. The V end was cut by 9 bases, the J end by 5 bases, with 21 bases between. Germline V gene lookup returns CDR1 SNHLY and CDR2 FYNNEI. The CDR3 loop reads CASTPGGPEGDTQYF. DNA for the CDR3: TGTGCCAGTACCCCTGGGGGGCCGGAGGGAGATACGCAGTATTTT. The entire variable domain, with the rest obtained from reference TRBV2 and TRBJ2-3, is as follows: EPEVTQTPSHQVTQMGQEVILRCVPISNHLYFYWYRQILGQKVEFLVSFYNNEISEKSEIFDDQFSVERPDGSNFTLKIRSTKLEDSAMYFCASTPGGPEGDTQYFGPGTRLTVL.

This clonotype showed up many times. This chain uses TRBV12-3 or TRBV12-4 with TRBJ2-7; 8 nucleotides line up with TRBD1. V lost 5 bases and J lost 5; bases outside the gene matches: 8. The CDR3 runs 14 residues. This CDR3 reads CASSRTGGGNEQYF. The CDR3 DNA reads as TGTGCCAGCAGTAGAACAGGGGGAGGCAACGAGCAGTACTTC.

Ten or more counts support this clonotype. V is TRBV24-1 and J is TRBJ1-2; D gene uncertain. The germline gives CDR1 KGHDR, CDR2 SFDVKD. This CDR3 is 15 amino acids long. The germline V and J ends were trimmed by 3 bases and 3 bases, with 13 bases remaining between them. The CDR3 DNA is TGTGCCACCAGTGATAGACGGCATGGGGACTATGGCTACACCTTC. Translation: CATSDRRHGDYGYTF.

This clonotype was seen at least ten times. The gene calls are TRBV27 and TRBJ2-7, with D perhaps TRBD2 (6 bases). This CDR3 region has 11 residues. Trimming left V 5 bases short and J 6 bases short, with 8 bases between. Germline V gene sequence: CDR1 MNHEY, CDR2 SMNVEV (reference sequence). CDR3 sequence reads: CASSRGSEQYF. The DNA for the CDR3 is TGTGCCAGCAGTCGGGGGTCCGAGCAGTACTTC.

The V gene is TRBV7-8, the J gene TRBJ2-1; 14 nucleotides align to TRBD2. Germline loops: CDR1 SGHVS, CDR2 FQNEAQ. The V gene end was trimmed by 5 bases and the J gene end by 8 bases; junction bases not matched to a gene: 14. CDR3 length equals 18 residues. Written as DNA, the CDR3 is TGTGCCAGCAGCCCTGCCGGACTAGCGGGAGGAGGCCACCATGAGCAGTTCTTC. This gives the protein CASSPAGLAGGGHHEQFF.

This clonotype was detected a few times. This chain connects TRBV20-1 to TRBJ1-3; tentative D call: TRBD1 (6 bases). This CDR3 is built from 13 residues. Per the germline V gene, CDR1 is DFQATT and CDR2 is SNEGSKA (reference sequence). The V gene lost 6 bases and the J gene lost 2 bases, with 11 bases spanning the gap. CDR3 residues: CSAPGHTGNTIYF. The CDR3 bases are TGCAGTGCCCCGGGACACACTGGAAACACCATATATTTT.

Only a few counts were recorded for this clonotype. This chain uses TRBV3-1 with TRBJ2-1; tentatively, D is TRBD2 (6 bases). The V gene lost 4 bases and the J gene lost 4 bases, with 14 bases spanning the gap. Germline CDR1 reads LGHDT; CDR2 reads YNNKEL (reference sequence). The CDR3 sequence is 15 residues long. The CDR3 region is CASSRDSPKYNEQFF. CDR3 bases: TGTGCCAGCAGCCGGGACTCTCCAAAATACAATGAGCAGTTCTTC.

This clonotype was counted a few times. The chain employs TRBV30 and TRBJ2-1; TRBD2 agrees at 10 bases. Germline trimming cut 0 bases from V and 11 bases from J; bases unmatched to any gene: 22. The CDR3 is made up of 19 amino acids. In germline, CDR1 is GTSNPN, CDR2 SVGIG (reference sequence). This chain's CDR3 is CAWSVRGLAGVAPTLQQFF. Written as DNA, the CDR3 is TGTGCCTGGAGTGTAAGAGGCCTAGCGGGAGTCGCACCCACGTTGCAGCAGTTCTTC.

The V gene is TRBV3-1, the J gene TRBJ2-7, with 10 bases fitting TRBD1. Trimming cost V 0 bases and J 4 bases; bases outside gene matches: 21. This CDR3 is 21 amino acids long. Germline V gene data show CDR1 as LGHDT and CDR2 as YNNKEL (reference sequence). The CDR3 DNA follows: TGTGCCAGCAGCCAAGATTGGGGGGGACAGGGGCTCGGACTAGCACGTTACGAGCAGTACTTC. This codes for CASSQDWGGQGLGLARYEQYF.

The sample holds a few counts of this clonotype. The genes are TRBV6-2 or TRBV6-3 and TRBJ2-1; a possible D gene is TRBD2 (6 bases). V dropped 1 base and J dropped 5 bases, with 15 bases sitting between them. The germline CDR1 and CDR2 sequences are MNHEY and SVGEGT. The CDR3 is made up of 16 amino acids. The CDR3 loop is CASSYFWGERDNEQFF. The CDR3 DNA reads TGTGCCAGCAGTTACTTTTGGGGGGAGAGGGACAATGAGCAGTTCTTC.

This clonotype was counted ten times or more. The chain has TRBV7-2 and TRBJ1-1; a possible D gene is TRBD1 (6 bases). CDR1 is SGHTA, CDR2 FQGNSA, per germline. The CDR3 runs 15 residues. V lost 5 bases to trimming and J lost 3 bases, with 16 bases between them. DNA for the CDR3: TGTGCCAGCAGCGCATACAGGGTTAGGTACACTGAAGCTTTCTTT. It yields the protein CASSAYRVRYTEAFF.

The chain carries TRBV19 and TRBJ2-7; 11 nucleotides match TRBD1. Germline V gene lookup returns CDR1 LNHDA and CDR2 SQIVND (reference sequence). V dropped 10 bases and J dropped 3; count of bases not matched to a gene: 5. The CDR3 has 13 amino acids. CDR3 nucleotide sequence: TGTGCCACTTCCGGGACAGGGGGCTACGAGCAGTACTTC. Amino acids: CATSGTGGYEQYF. Using reference TRBV19 and TRBJ2-7 for the parts outside the CDR3, the full variable domain is DGGITQSPKYLFRKEGQNVTLSCEQNLNHDAMYWYRQDPGQGLRLIYYSQIVNDFQKGDIAEGYSVSREKKESFPLTVTSAQKNPTAFYLCATSGTGGYEQYFGPGTRLTVT.

This clonotype was seen many times. This chain links TRBV29-1 with TRBJ1-2, with D possibly being TRBD1 (5 bases). V lost 5 bases and J 0 bases, leaving 22 bases between the germline ends. Germline V gene sequence: CDR1 SQVTM, CDR2 ANQGSEA. The CDR3 consists of 17 residues. DNA of the CDR3: TGCAGCGTTCTATTACGGGACGGACCCTTAGCTAACTATGGCTACACCTTC. Protein: CSVLLRDGPLANYGYTF.

The J gene is TRBJ1-2, the V gene TRBV27; 8 positions match TRBD1. This CDR3 spans 15 amino acids. The V gene's germline CDR1 is MNHEY and CDR2 SMNVEV (reference sequence). V dropped 4 bases and J dropped 5; count of bases not matched to a gene: 9. The CDR3 is CASSSTGVNLYGYTF. The CDR3 bases are TGTGCCAGCAGTTCGACAGGGGTTAATCTTTATGGCTACACCTTC.

This clonotype came up a few times. J is TRBJ1-2 and V is TRBV5-6; the D is unclear. The germline V gene encodes CDR1 SGHDT and CDR2 YYEEEE. The CDR3 is 14 residues long. Trimming cost V 2 bases and J 8 bases, with 16 bases left between them. Written as DNA, the CDR3 is TGTGCCAGCAGCTTAAACTACCGGGAGAAGGGCTACACCTTC. Translation: CASSLNYREKGYTF.